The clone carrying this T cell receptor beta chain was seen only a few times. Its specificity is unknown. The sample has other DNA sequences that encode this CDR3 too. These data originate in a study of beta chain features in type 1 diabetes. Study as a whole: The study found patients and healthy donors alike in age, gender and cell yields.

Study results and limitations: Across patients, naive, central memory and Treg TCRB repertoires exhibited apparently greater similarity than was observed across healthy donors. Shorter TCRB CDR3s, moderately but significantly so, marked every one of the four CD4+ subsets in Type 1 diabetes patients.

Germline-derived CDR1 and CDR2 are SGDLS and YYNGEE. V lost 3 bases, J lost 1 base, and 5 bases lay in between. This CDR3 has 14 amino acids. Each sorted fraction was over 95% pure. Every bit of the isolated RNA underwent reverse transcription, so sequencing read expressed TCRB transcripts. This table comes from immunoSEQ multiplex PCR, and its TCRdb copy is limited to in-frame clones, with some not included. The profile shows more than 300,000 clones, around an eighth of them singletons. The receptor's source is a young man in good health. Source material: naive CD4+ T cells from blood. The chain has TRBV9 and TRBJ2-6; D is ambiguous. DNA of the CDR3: TGTGCCAGCAGCGGCAGATCTGGGGCCAACGTCCTGACTTTC. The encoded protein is CASSGRSGANVLTF.